These 9 T cell receptor beta chains share one sample of origin, sequenced in a study of CDR3 diversity in severe acne. TCRdb independently ran MiXCR on the PCR reads; one entry per CDR3 protein. The table has approximately 80,000 distinct CDR3 sequences, 45% to 65% seen once. Sequencing was carried out using blood. The origin of the receptors is a male donor in good health, without acne.

There are many counts of this clonotype. The chain uses TRBV6-5 and TRBJ1-4, with 7 bases aligning to TRBD1. Germline CDR1 reads MNHEY; CDR2 reads SVGAGI. The CDR3 consists of 15 residues. After removal of 5 bases from V and 7 bases from J, the junction contained 10 bases not matched to a gene. The CDR3 nucleotides read TGTGCCAGCAGTCCCCTAGGGCAGGGGGGTGAAAAACTGTTTTTT. Protein sequence: CASSPLGQGGEKLFF.

The chain recombines TRBV25-1 with TRBJ1-5; a possible D gene is TRBD1 (5 bases). The CDR3 has 16 amino acids. Germline-derived CDR1 and CDR2 are MGHDK and SYGVNS. Trimming left V 10 bases short and J 0 bases short, with 19 bases between. CDR3 in amino acids: CATVGRGSSSNQPQHF. In DNA form, the CDR3 reads TGTGCCACCGTAGGACGGGGGTCGAGTAGCAATCAGCCCCAGCATTTT.

A note on this clonotype: Being one base from a much bigger clone, this may be a read error. The chain recombines TRBV6-1 with TRBJ1-5; 10 bases match TRBD1. In germline, CDR1 is MNHNS, CDR2 SASEGT. V dropped 1 base and J dropped 7; count of bases not matched to a gene: 7. The CDR3 is 16 amino acids. This chain's CDR3 is CASSEVTGGSRQPQHF. The CDR3 DNA sequence: TGTGCCAGCAGTGAAGTGACAGGGGGCTCGAGGCAGCCCCAGCATTTT.

This clonotype turned up a few times. This sequence joins TRBV2 and TRBJ1-6; no firm D call. This CDR3 has 15 amino acids. The germline V and J ends were trimmed by 6 bases and 3 bases, with 12 bases remaining between them. CDR1 and CDR2 from the germline V gene are SNHLY and FYNNEI. In DNA form, the CDR3 reads TGTGCCAGCAGCACCCAAGGCGGCTATAATTCACCCCTCCACTTT. Protein sequence: CASSTQGGYNSPLHF.

This sequence joins TRBV7-3 and TRBJ2-7, with TRBD2 matching over 8 bases. V gave up 5 bases and J gave up 5 bases; unmatched junction bases: 14. The CDR3 length is 16 residues. Per germline, CDR1 SGHTA and CDR2 FQGTGA. The CDR3 spells CASSQTFTGGLDEQYF. In nucleotides, the CDR3 is TGTGCCAGCAGCCAAACATTTACGGGAGGGTTAGACGAGCAGTACTTC.

This clonotype was found a few times. This rearrangement joins TRBV24-1 to TRBJ1-2; D might be TRBD1 (5 bases). The CDR3 extends over 14 amino acids. V lost 2 bases to trimming and J lost 4 bases, with 10 bases between them. CDR1 and CDR2 from the germline V gene are KGHDR and SFDVKD. This CDR3 is CATSDSTEVYGYTF. The CDR3 coding sequence is TGTGCCACCAGTGATTCGACAGAGGTCTATGGCTACACCTTC.

This clonotype was observed many times. The chain couples TRBV6-6 to TRBJ2-2, with 7 bases lining up with TRBD2. This CDR3 has 15 residues. The germline gives CDR1 MNHNY, CDR2 SVGAGI (reference sequence). J lost 5 bases, V lost 6 bases, and 9 bases had no gene match. The CDR3 sequence: CASRAGRSETGELFF. DNA for the CDR3: TGTGCCAGCAGAGCCGGGAGGTCGGAGACCGGGGAGCTGTTTTTT.

This clonotype was detected ten times or more. This chain uses TRBV28 with TRBJ2-7, with unresolved D. The germline V gene has CDR1 MDHEN and CDR2 SYDVKM. CDR3 length: 14 residues. V was clipped by 5 bases and J by 3 bases, with 14 bases between them. In DNA, the CDR3 is TGTGCCAGCAGTAAGCGTGGGTTACGCTACGAGCAGTACTTC. Amino acid sequence: CASSKRGLRYEQYF. The full variable domain, in which reference TRBV28 and TRBJ2-7 provide the parts outside the CDR3, is DVKVTQSSRYLVKRTGEKVFLECVQDMDHENMFWYRQDPGLGLRLIYFSYDVKMKEKGDIPEGYSVSREKKERFSLILESASTNQTSMYLCASSKRGLRYEQYFGPGTRLTVT.

The table lists this clonotype with many counts. The genes are TRBV29-1 and TRBJ1-2; D not resolved. V lost 1 base and J lost 10, with 10 bases in between. The CDR3 has 11 amino acids. Germline V lookup: CDR1 SQVTM, CDR2 ANQGSEA. The CDR3 nucleotides are TGCAGCGTTGAAGGTGAGAACGTCTACACCTTC. This codes for CSVEGENVYTF.